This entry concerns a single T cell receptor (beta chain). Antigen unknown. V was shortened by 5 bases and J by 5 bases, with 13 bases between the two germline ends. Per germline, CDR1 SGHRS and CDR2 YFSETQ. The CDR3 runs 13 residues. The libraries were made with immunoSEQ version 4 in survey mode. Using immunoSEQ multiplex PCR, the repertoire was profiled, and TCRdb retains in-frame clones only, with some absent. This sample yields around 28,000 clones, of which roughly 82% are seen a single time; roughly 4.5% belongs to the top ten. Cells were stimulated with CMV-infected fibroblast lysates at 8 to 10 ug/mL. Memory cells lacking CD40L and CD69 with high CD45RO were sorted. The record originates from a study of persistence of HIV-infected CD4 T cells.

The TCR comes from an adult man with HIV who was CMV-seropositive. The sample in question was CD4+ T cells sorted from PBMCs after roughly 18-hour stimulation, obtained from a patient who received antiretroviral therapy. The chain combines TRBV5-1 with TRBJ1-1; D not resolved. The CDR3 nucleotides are TGCGCCAGCAGACCCGTAACGGGGACTGAAGCTTTCTTT. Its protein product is CASRPVTGTEAFF.